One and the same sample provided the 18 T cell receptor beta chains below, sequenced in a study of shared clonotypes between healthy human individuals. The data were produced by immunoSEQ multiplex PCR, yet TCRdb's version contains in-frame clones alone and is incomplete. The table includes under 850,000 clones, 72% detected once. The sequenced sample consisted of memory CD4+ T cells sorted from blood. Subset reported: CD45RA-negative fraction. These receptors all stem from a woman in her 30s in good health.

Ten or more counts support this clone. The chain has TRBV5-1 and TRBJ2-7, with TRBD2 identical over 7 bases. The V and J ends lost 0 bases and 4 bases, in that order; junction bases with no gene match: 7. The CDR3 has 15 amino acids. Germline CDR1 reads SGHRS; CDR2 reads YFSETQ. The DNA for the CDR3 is TGCGCCAGCAGCTTGGTTGGCGGGAGCTTATACGAGCAGTACTTC. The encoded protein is CASSLVGGSLYEQYF.

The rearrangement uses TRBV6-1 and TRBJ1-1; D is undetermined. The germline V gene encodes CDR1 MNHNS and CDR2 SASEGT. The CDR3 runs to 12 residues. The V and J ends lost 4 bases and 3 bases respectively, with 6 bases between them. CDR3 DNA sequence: TGTGCCAGCAGTGGGAGATACACTGAAGCTTTCTTT. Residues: CASSGRYTEAFF.

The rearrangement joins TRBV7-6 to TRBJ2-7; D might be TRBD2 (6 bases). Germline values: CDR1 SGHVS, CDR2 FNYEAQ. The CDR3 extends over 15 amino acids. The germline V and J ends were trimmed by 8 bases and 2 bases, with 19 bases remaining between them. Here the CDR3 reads CASGTRPGATYEQYF. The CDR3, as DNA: TGTGCCAGCGGCACTCGACCGGGAGCGACCTACGAGCAGTACTTC.

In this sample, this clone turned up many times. CDR3 in DNA: TGCGCCAGCAGCTTGGGGGACACATCCCAAGAGACCCAGTACTTC. Protein product: CASSLGDTSQETQYF. J is TRBJ2-5 and V is TRBV5-1; maybe TRBD1 (6 bases). This CDR3 is 15 amino acids long. V was cut by 0 bases and J by 1 base, with 10 bases left in between. Germline CDR1 reads SGHRS; CDR2 reads YFSETQ.

Written as DNA, the CDR3 is TGTGCCAGCAGCGAAGGGACAGTTCTTAGCAATCAGCCCCAGCATTTT. Amino acid sequence: CASSEGTVLSNQPQHF. This chain joins TRBV7-2 and TRBJ1-5; 7 bases are shared with TRBD1. Germline-derived CDR1 and CDR2 are SGHTA and FQGNSA. The CDR3 is 16 amino acids. Trimming removed 5 bases from V and 0 bases from J; junction bases left unmatched: 7.

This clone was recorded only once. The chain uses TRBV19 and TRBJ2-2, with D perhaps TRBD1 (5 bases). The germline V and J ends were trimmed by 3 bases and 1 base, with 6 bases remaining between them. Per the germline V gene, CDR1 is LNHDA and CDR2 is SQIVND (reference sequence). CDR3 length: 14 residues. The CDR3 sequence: CASSMQGNTGELFF. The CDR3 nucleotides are TGTGCCAGTAGTATGCAGGGGAACACCGGGGAGCTGTTTTTT.

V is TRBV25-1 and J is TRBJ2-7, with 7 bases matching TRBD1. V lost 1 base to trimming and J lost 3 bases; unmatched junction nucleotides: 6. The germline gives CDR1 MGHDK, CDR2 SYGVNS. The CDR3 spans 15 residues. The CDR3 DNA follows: TGTGCCAGCAGTGAATTCGAGGGGGCCAACTACGAGCAGTACTTC. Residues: CASSEFEGANYEQYF.

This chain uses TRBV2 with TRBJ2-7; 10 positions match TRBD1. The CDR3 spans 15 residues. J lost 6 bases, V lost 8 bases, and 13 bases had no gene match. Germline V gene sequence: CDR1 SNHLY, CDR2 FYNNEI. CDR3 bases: TGTGCCAGCTCATACTATCCGGGACAGGGGTTCGAGCAGTACTTC. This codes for CASSYYPGQGFEQYF. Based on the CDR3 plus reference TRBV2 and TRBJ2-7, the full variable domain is EPEVTQTPSHQVTQMGQEVILRCVPISNHLYFYWYRQILGQKVEFLVSFYNNEISEKSEIFDDQFSVERPDGSNFTLKIRSTKLEDSAMYFCASSYYPGQGFEQYFGPGTRLTVT.

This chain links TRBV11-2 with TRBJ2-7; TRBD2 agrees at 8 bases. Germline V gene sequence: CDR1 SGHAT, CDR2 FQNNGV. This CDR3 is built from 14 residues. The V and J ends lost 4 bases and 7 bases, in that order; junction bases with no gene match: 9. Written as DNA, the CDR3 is TGTGCCAGCAGCTCGGGAGCGGGAGCGGTGGAGCAGTACTTC. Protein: CASSSGAGAVEQYF.

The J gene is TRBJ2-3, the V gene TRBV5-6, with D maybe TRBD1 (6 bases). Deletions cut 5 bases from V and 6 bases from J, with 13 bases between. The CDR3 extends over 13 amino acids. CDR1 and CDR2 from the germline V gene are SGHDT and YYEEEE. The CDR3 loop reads CASRHTGSDTQYF. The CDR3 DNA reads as TGTGCCAGCAGGCACACAGGGAGTGATACGCAGTATTTT.

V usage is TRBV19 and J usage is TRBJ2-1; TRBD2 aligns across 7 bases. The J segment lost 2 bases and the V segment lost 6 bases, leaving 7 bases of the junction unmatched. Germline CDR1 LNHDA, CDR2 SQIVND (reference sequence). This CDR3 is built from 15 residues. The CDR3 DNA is TGTGCCAGTAGCCGCTCTAGCGGTCCCTACAATGAGCAGTTCTTC. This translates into CASSRSSGPYNEQFF. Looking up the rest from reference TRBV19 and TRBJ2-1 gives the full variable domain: DGGITQSPKYLFRKEGQNVTLSCEQNLNHDAMYWYRQDPGQGLRLIYYSQIVNDFQKGDIAEGYSVSREKKESFPLTVTSAQKNPTAFYLCASSRSSGPYNEQFFGPGTRLTVL.

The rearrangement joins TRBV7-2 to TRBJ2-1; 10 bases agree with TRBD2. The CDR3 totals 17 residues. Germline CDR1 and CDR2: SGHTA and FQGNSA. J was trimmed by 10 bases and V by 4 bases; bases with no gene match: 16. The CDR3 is CASSYFEVLAGAGEQFF. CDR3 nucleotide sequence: TGTGCCAGCAGCTACTTCGAGGTTCTAGCGGGAGCTGGGGAGCAGTTCTTC.

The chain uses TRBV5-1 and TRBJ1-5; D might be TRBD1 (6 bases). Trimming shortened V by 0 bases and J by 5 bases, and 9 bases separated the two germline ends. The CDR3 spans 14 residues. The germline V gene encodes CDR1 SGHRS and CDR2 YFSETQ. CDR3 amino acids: CASSLGQVDQPQHF. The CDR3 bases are TGCGCCAGCAGCTTGGGACAGGTAGATCAGCCCCAGCATTTT.

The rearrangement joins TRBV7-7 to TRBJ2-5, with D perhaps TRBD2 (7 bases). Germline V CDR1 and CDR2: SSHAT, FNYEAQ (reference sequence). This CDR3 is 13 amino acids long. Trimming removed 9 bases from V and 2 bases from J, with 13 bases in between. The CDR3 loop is CASGEGGQETQYF. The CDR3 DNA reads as TGTGCCAGTGGGGAGGGGGGGCAAGAGACCCAGTACTTC. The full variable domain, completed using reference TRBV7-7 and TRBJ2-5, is GAGVSQSPRYKVTKRGQDVTLRCDPISSHATLYWYQQALGQGPEFLTYFNYEAQPDKSGLPSDRFSAERPEGSISTLTIQRTEQRDSAMYRCASGEGGQETQYFGPGTRLLVL.

CDR3 sequence: CASRLAGGRNEQFF. Here the CDR3 DNA reads TGTGCCAGCAGACTAGCGGGAGGGCGCAATGAGCAGTTCTTC. The rearrangement uses TRBV6-1 and TRBJ2-1, with 13 positions matching TRBD2. CDR1 and CDR2 from the germline V gene are MNHNS and SASEGT. The CDR3 loop spans 14 amino acids. Trimming took 6 bases from V and 6 from J; bases not matched to a gene: 2.

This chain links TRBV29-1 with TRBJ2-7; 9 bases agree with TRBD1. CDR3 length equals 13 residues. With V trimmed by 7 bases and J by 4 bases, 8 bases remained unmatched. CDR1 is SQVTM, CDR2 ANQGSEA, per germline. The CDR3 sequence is CSAGGTGTYEQYF. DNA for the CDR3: TGCAGCGCTGGCGGGACAGGGACGTACGAGCAGTACTTC.

The CDR3 nucleotides are TGTGCCAGCAGTGAAGCGCGCAGGGGAGAGACCCAGTACTTC. Residues: CASSEARRGETQYF. V and J are TRBV6-1 and TRBJ2-5; D may be TRBD1 (6 bases). Germline CDR1 and CDR2: MNHNS and SASEGT. V gave up 0 bases and J gave up 4 bases, with 9 bases separating them. The CDR3 runs to 14 residues.

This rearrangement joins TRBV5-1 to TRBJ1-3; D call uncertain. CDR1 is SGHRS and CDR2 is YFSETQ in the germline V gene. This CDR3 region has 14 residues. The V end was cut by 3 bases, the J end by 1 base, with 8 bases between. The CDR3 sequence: CASSSRGSGNTIYF. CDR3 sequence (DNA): TGCGCCAGCAGCTCAAGAGGGTCTGGAAACACCATATATTTT.